The 12 T cell receptor beta chains given below trace back to one sample, sequenced in a study of T cell changes during pregnancy in multiple sclerosis (dated by TCRdb to the late 2010s). The method was the immunoSEQ multiplex PCR assay. This immuneACCESS table, as held by TCRdb, lists in-frame sequences with V and J called but not all clones. Of the missing ones, under half trace to an unresolved V gene in checked studies; the others have no known cause. In all, the sample holds some 67,000 clones, and around 92% of those were seen once. Approximately 1.5% of the sample is held by the ten biggest clonotypes. The sequencing here drew on peripheral blood, taken after pregnancy. The receptors derive from a female donor with multiple sclerosis, enrolled in a pregnancy study.

The V gene is TRBV7-9, the J gene TRBJ2-3; 11 bases are a match to TRBD2. This CDR3 contains 16 residues. V lost 7 bases, J lost 1 base, and 7 bases stayed unmatched. Germline V gives CDR1 SEHNR, CDR2 FQNEAQ (reference sequence). Here the CDR3 reads CASTRLAGGGTDTQYF. CDR3 sequence (DNA): TGTGCCAGCACACGTCTAGCGGGAGGTGGCACAGATACGCAGTATTTT.

This chain connects TRBV25-1 to TRBJ1-3; no clear D. CDR1 is MGHDK, CDR2 SYGVNS, per germline. Trimming removed 7 bases at V and 8 bases at J, with 9 bases between. The CDR3 totals 11 residues. CDR3 region: CASKRLDTIYF. The DNA of the CDR3 is TGTGCCAGCAAGCGATTAGACACCATATATTTT. Using reference TRBV25-1 and TRBJ1-3 for the parts outside the CDR3, the full variable domain is EADIYQTPRYLVIGTGKKITLECSQTMGHDKMYWYQQDPGMELHLIHYSYGVNSTEKGDLSSESTVSRIRTEHFPLTLESARPSHTSQYLCASKRLDTIYFGEGSWLTVV.

The chain uses TRBV19 and TRBJ1-1; D gene ambiguous. Germline lookup yields CDR1 LNHDA and CDR2 SQIVND (reference sequence). The V end lost 0 bases, the J end lost 0 bases, and 20 bases lay between the germline ends. The CDR3 extends over 19 amino acids. The CDR3: CASSIDLIDFKPMNTEAFF. The CDR3 nucleotides are TGTGCCAGTAGTATAGATCTAATCGACTTTAAACCTATGAACACTGAAGCTTTCTTT.

This chain connects TRBV9 to TRBJ2-2; perhaps TRBD1 as D (6 bases). Germline loops: CDR1 SGDLS, CDR2 YYNGEE. The V end was cut by 6 bases, the J end by 7 bases, with 13 bases between. The CDR3 runs 13 residues. The CDR3 reads CASNTRGDGELFF. CDR3 nucleotide sequence: TGTGCCAGCAACACCAGGGGAGACGGGGAGCTGTTTTTT.

The chain combines TRBV5-1 with TRBJ1-2; TRBD1 aligns across 9 bases. The CDR3 covers 17 residues. With V trimmed by 3 bases and J by 5 bases, 14 bases remained unmatched. In germline, CDR1 is SGHRS, CDR2 YFSETQ. CDR3 residues: CASSSGDRALTQYGYTF. The CDR3 nucleotides are TGCGCCAGCAGCTCGGGGGACAGGGCCCTTACCCAATATGGCTACACCTTC.

The chain recombines TRBV25-1 with TRBJ1-1, with D maybe TRBD1 (5 bases). The CDR3 consists of 15 residues. Trimming shortened V by 0 bases and J by 3 bases, and 11 bases separated the two germline ends. The germline V gene has CDR1 MGHDK and CDR2 SYGVNS. CDR3: CASSEYRGQHTEAFF. CDR3 in DNA: TGTGCCAGCAGTGAATATAGGGGCCAGCACACTGAAGCTTTCTTT.

This chain links TRBV9 with TRBJ2-3; perhaps TRBD1 as D (7 bases). The CDR3 extends over 15 amino acids. The V end lost 3 bases, the J end lost 1 base, and 12 bases lay between the germline ends. Looked up from germline, CDR1 is SGDLS and CDR2 is YYNGEE. The chain's CDR3 is CASSGQGGGTDTQYF. CDR3 bases: TGTGCCAGCAGCGGACAGGGAGGAGGCACAGATACGCAGTATTTT.

The rearrangement links TRBV4-2 to TRBJ2-5; TRBD1 aligns across 8 bases. This CDR3 comprises 15 residues. In germline, CDR1 is LGHNA, CDR2 YNFKEQ. The V segment lost 4 bases and the J segment 1 base; nucleotides outside the gene matches: 5. The CDR3 protein is CASSLTGETQETQYF. The CDR3 DNA reads TGTGCCAGCAGCCTGACAGGGGAGACCCAAGAGACCCAGTACTTC.

The chain employs TRBV5-4 and TRBJ2-2; no clear D gene. This CDR3 has 16 amino acids. CDR1 and CDR2 from the germline V gene are SGHNT and YYREEE (reference sequence). Trimming pared 1 base from V and 3 bases from J, leaving 13 bases between. The CDR3 DNA is TGTGCCAGCAGCTTGAATACGGGTATCGACACCGGGGAGCTGTTTTTT. Translation: CASSLNTGIDTGELFF. The complete variable domain, with remaining parts taken from reference TRBV5-4 and TRBJ2-2, reads ETGVTQSPTHLIKTRGQQVTLRCSSQSGHNTVSWYQQALGQGPQFIFQYYREEENGRGNFPPRFSGLQFPNYSSELNVNALELDDSALYLCASSLNTGIDTGELFFGEGSRLTVL.

This clone was recorded only once. The rearrangement joins TRBV30 to TRBJ1-5, with TRBD1 matching 7 bases. CDR1 and CDR2 from the germline V gene are GTSNPN and SVGIG (reference sequence). V lost 4 bases, J lost 5 bases, and 5 bases stayed unmatched. This CDR3 comprises 13 residues. CDR3 region: CAWNKGAYQPQHF. The CDR3, as DNA: TGTGCCTGGAATAAGGGGGCATATCAGCCCCAGCATTTT.

The genes are TRBV6-5 and TRBJ1-2, with TRBD1 matching 7 bases. Trimming removed 0 bases from V and 6 bases from J; junction bases left unmatched: 4. CDR3 length: 14 residues. Germline-derived CDR1 and CDR2 are MNHEY and SVGAGI. CDR3 DNA sequence: TGTGCCAGCAGTTACTCGAAGGGGGCGAATGGCTACACCTTC. Encoded protein: CASSYSKGANGYTF.

This chain links TRBV28 with TRBJ1-3, with D tentatively TRBD1 (5 bases). The germline gives CDR1 MDHEN, CDR2 SYDVKM. This CDR3 spans 16 amino acids. The germline V and J ends were trimmed by 4 bases and 0 bases, with 13 bases remaining between them. CDR3 nucleotide sequence: TGTGCCAGCAGTTCTCCAGGGTTAAGCTCTGGAAACACCATATATTTT. It codes for CASSSPGLSSGNTIYF.